One and the same sample provided the 30 T cell receptor beta chains below, sequenced in a study of blood T cell repertoires in COVID-19. Here immunoSEQ multiplex PCR was the method, and the copy in TCRdb shows in-frame clones only, minus some. The table lists 330,000 or so clones, roughly 87% of them singletons, with 2.5% to 3% in the top ten. Sequenced sample: PBMCs or T cells enriched from blood (not recorded which). The receptors here all came from a woman between 25 and 40 years old who had recovered from COVID-19.

J is TRBJ2-7 and V is TRBV4-1, with D possibly being TRBD1 (6 bases). The CDR3 is 15 amino acids. Between the trimmed V and J ends, which lost 1 base and 7 bases, there was a span of 17 bases. Germline V gene lookup returns CDR1 MGHRA and CDR2 YSYEKL. CDR3: CASSQVGTGKREQYF. Written as DNA, the CDR3 is TGCGCCAGCAGCCAAGTTGGAACAGGGAAACGGGAGCAGTACTTC.

The rearrangement joins TRBV30 to TRBJ1-2; 7 bases line up with TRBD1. This CDR3 comprises 11 residues. The junction had 2 bases not matched to a gene; V was cut back by 2 bases and J by 8 bases. The V gene's germline CDR1 is GTSNPN and CDR2 SVGIG (reference sequence). CDR3 DNA: TGTGCCTGGAGTCCAGGGGGAGGCTACACCTTC. Protein product: CAWSPGGGYTF.

The CDR3 here is CASSLSHSSGNTIYF. Here the CDR3 DNA reads TGTGCCAGCAGCTTGAGCCATAGCTCTGGAAACACCATATATTTT. This chain links TRBV11-2 with TRBJ1-3; D unclear. The germline CDR1 and CDR2 sequences are SGHAT and FQNNGV. V lost 3 bases, J lost 0 bases, and 9 bases lay in between. The CDR3 is made up of 15 amino acids.

The chain is built from TRBV28 and TRBJ1-2, with TRBD1 matching 10 bases. This CDR3 contains 18 residues. After removal of 5 bases from V and 4 bases from J, the junction contained 16 bases not matched to a gene. Germline V lookup: CDR1 MDHEN, CDR2 SYDVKM. The CDR3 DNA sequence: TGTGCCAGCAGTAATCCAGGGACAGGGGATAAAGGGGTCTATGGCTACACCTTC. Its protein is CASSNPGTGDKGVYGYTF.

This sequence joins TRBV15 and TRBJ2-5; D is unresolved. Germline CDR1 and CDR2: LNHNV and YYDKDF (reference sequence). This CDR3 comprises 15 residues. Trimming pared 0 bases from V and 2 bases from J, leaving 10 bases between. CDR3: CATSRDTTIQETQYF. Written as DNA, the CDR3 is TGTGCCACCAGCAGAGATACCACTATACAAGAGACCCAGTACTTC.

The V and J genes are TRBV5-1 and TRBJ2-3; tentative D call: TRBD1 (6 bases). The ends were cut back, 3 bases at V and 4 bases at J, with 12 bases in the middle. The CDR3 sequence is 14 residues long. Germline CDR1 and CDR2: SGHRS and YFSETQ. CDR3 loop: CASSSTGLSDTQYF. CDR3 in DNA: TGCGCCAGCAGCTCAACAGGGTTGTCAGATACGCAGTATTTT.

The V and J genes are TRBV2 and TRBJ1-5; 7 bases are shared with TRBD1. The CDR3 is 14 residues long. V lost 3 bases to trimming and J lost 6 bases; unmatched junction nucleotides: 5. Germline V gene data show CDR1 as SNHLY and CDR2 as FYNNEI. As DNA, the CDR3 is TGTGCCAGCAGTGATGAAGGGGGCTTTCAGCCCCAGCATTTT. Protein sequence: CASSDEGGFQPQHF.

The chain is built from TRBV11-3 and TRBJ2-3; D is possibly TRBD1 (5 bases). CDR3 length: 13 amino acids. The V gene lost 4 bases and the J gene lost 1 base, with 6 bases spanning the gap. Germline loops: CDR1 SGHNT, CDR2 YENEEA. For the CDR3, the DNA is TGTGCCAGCAGCTCCAGGGGCACAGATACGCAGTATTTT. It yields the protein CASSSRGTDTQYF.

The chain couples TRBV12-3 or TRBV12-4 to TRBJ1-1; no clear D gene. Trimming shortened V by 5 bases and J by 1 base, and 8 bases separated the two germline ends. This CDR3 has 13 amino acids. CDR3 protein: CASSRTGNTEAFF. CDR3 nucleotide sequence: TGTGCCAGCAGTAGGACTGGGAACACTGAAGCTTTCTTT.

This chain links TRBV12-3 or TRBV12-4 with TRBJ1-2; TRBD1 agrees at 7 bases. There are 13 residues in the CDR3. V gave up 4 bases and J gave up 7 bases; unmatched junction bases: 6. CDR3 loop: CASSSDRVVGYTF. DNA for the CDR3: TGTGCCAGCAGTTCCGACAGGGTGGTTGGCTACACCTTC.

The rearrangement uses TRBV9 and TRBJ2-3; 9 bases fit TRBD2. The CDR3 spans 14 residues. The germline gives CDR1 SGDLS, CDR2 YYNGEE. With V trimmed by 2 bases and J by 4 bases, 2 bases remained unmatched. The CDR3 reads CASSVTSGPDTQYF. CDR3 bases: TGTGCCAGCAGCGTTACTAGCGGGCCAGATACGCAGTATTTT.

The chain recombines TRBV5-6 with TRBJ1-2; weak D call: TRBD1 (6 bases). Germline CDR1 and CDR2: SGHDT and YYEEEE. The CDR3 spans 16 residues. Trimming removed 2 bases at V and 3 bases at J, with 17 bases between. CDR3 residues: CASSFFRDILYYGYTF. In DNA, the CDR3 is TGTGCCAGCAGCTTTTTCCGGGACATCCTATACTATGGCTACACCTTC.

Only a few counts were recorded for this clone. The chain employs TRBV5-1 and TRBJ2-2; D ambiguous. The V gene's germline CDR1 is SGHRS and CDR2 YFSETQ. V was shortened by 1 base and J by 5 bases, with 21 bases between the two germline ends. This CDR3 has 18 residues. CDR3 region: CASSLWIGGPVGTGELFF. CDR3 DNA: TGCGCCAGCAGCTTGTGGATCGGCGGCCCCGTTGGTACCGGGGAGCTGTTTTTT.

This chain links TRBV2 with TRBJ2-3; a weak D match, TRBD1 (5 bases). Trimming shortened V by 6 bases and J by 1 base, and 14 bases separated the two germline ends. Germline V gene lookup returns CDR1 SNHLY and CDR2 FYNNEI. The CDR3 loop spans 15 amino acids. The CDR3: CASSAPRAGTDTQYF. The CDR3 DNA is TGTGCCAGCAGCGCCCCCAGGGCGGGCACAGATACGCAGTATTTT.

This chain uses TRBV10-2 with TRBJ2-7; unclear D gene. Germline loops: CDR1 WSHSY, CDR2 SAAADI. The CDR3 totals 14 residues. V was clipped by 0 bases and J by 1 base, with 7 bases between them. In DNA, the CDR3 is TGCGCCAGCAGTGAGTCGGTGACTTCCTACGAGCAGTACTTC. Translated, it gives CASSESVTSYEQYF.

The V and J genes are TRBV5-1 and TRBJ2-2, with 8 bases aligning to TRBD1. The CDR3 extends over 17 amino acids. V shed 0 bases, J shed 6 bases, and the junction held 10 bases outside the gene matches. Germline V gives CDR1 SGHRS, CDR2 YFSETQ. CDR3 bases: TGCGCCAGCAGCTTGGCGGACAGGGAGTATTTGCCCGGGGAGCTGTTTTTT. Protein: CASSLADREYLPGELFF.

The chain is built from TRBV7-3 and TRBJ2-6; unclear D gene. Between the trimmed V and J ends, which lost 5 bases and 4 bases, there was a span of 6 bases. The CDR3 runs to 13 residues. The germline CDR1 and CDR2 sequences are SGHTA and FQGTGA. CDR3 in amino acids: CASSPEGANVLTF. In nucleotides, the CDR3 is TGTGCCAGCAGCCCAGAAGGGGCCAACGTCCTGACTTTC.

The chain carries TRBV5-6 and TRBJ2-1; 10 nucleotides line up with TRBD2. The CDR3 is 15 residues long. V lost 4 bases and J lost 6; bases outside the gene matches: 7. Germline assignment: CDR1 SGHDT and CDR2 YYEEEE. As DNA, the CDR3 is TGTGCCAGCAGCGTCGGGACTAGCGTCTTCAATGAGCAGTTCTTC. Translation gives CASSVGTSVFNEQFF.

The rearrangement joins TRBV6-1 to TRBJ2-3; the match to TRBD2 covers 9 bases. The CDR3 runs 18 residues. The junction had 12 bases not matched to a gene; V was cut back by 4 bases and J by 1 base. Germline-derived CDR1 and CDR2 are MNHNS and SASEGT. This CDR3 is CASSATRFLAGRTDTQYF. The CDR3 nucleotides are TGTGCCAGCAGTGCTACGCGCTTTCTAGCGGGGCGCACAGATACGCAGTATTTT.

The chain has TRBV6-2 or TRBV6-3 and TRBJ1-6; perhaps TRBD1 as D (5 bases). The CDR3 has 19 amino acids. From germline, CDR1 is MNHEY and CDR2 SVGEGT. V gave up 2 bases and J gave up 0 bases, with 17 bases separating them. In nucleotides, the CDR3 is TGTGCCAGCAGTTACCCCAGGGAAGGGCGAAGCTCCTATAATTCACCCCTCCACTTT. It is translated as CASSYPREGRSSYNSPLHF.

V usage is TRBV10-1 and J usage is TRBJ1-2; D is unclear. CDR1 WNHNN and CDR2 SYGVQD come from the germline V gene (reference sequence). CDR3 length: 11 residues. Trimming shortened V by 2 bases and J by 7 bases, and 5 bases separated the two germline ends. Here the CDR3 DNA reads TGCGCCAGCAGTGAGGGAGTTGGCTACACCTTC. It translates to CASSEGVGYTF.

The chain links TRBV5-1 to TRBJ2-2, with 7 bases fitting TRBD2. Unmatched junction bases numbered 6, after V lost 0 bases and J lost 4 bases. In germline, CDR1 is SGHRS, CDR2 YFSETQ. CDR3 size: 16 residues. The CDR3 coding sequence is TGCGCCAGCAGCTTGGAGGGCGGGAGTAGCACCGGGGAGCTGTTTTTT. The encoded protein is CASSLEGGSSTGELFF.

Notes on this clone: Different DNA sequences within this sample yield the same CDR3. The gene calls are TRBV5-6 and TRBJ2-2; TRBD2 agrees at 10 bases. V was clipped by 2 bases and J by 3 bases; unmatched bases: 4. The CDR3 consists of 16 residues. CDR1 SGHDT and CDR2 YYEEEE come from the germline V gene. CDR3 coding DNA: TGTGCCAGCAGCTTCACCAGCGGGGGGGACACCGGGGAGCTGTTTTTT. Residues: CASSFTSGGDTGELFF.

The chain uses TRBV7-2 and TRBJ1-4; a possible D gene is TRBD1 (5 bases). The germline V gene has CDR1 SGHTA and CDR2 FQGNSA. The CDR3 length is 16 residues. Trimming left V 5 bases short and J 5 bases short, with 18 bases between. The CDR3 protein is CASSQGWSRVNEKLFF. CDR3 nucleotide sequence: TGTGCCAGCAGCCAAGGGTGGAGCAGGGTGAATGAAAAACTGTTTTTT.

The chain links TRBV4-2 to TRBJ1-1, with D tentatively TRBD1 (6 bases). Germline CDR1 is LGHNA and CDR2 is YNFKEQ. The germline V and J ends were trimmed by 2 bases and 2 bases, with 15 bases remaining between them. This CDR3 contains 16 residues. The CDR3 reads CASSQPNTGINTEAFF. Written as DNA, the CDR3 is TGTGCCAGCAGCCAACCCAATACAGGGATTAACACTGAAGCTTTCTTT.

The chain has TRBV19 and TRBJ1-5; 7 nucleotides match TRBD1. Germline-derived CDR1 and CDR2 are LNHDA and SQIVND (reference sequence). J lost 2 bases, V lost 8 bases, and 9 bases had no gene match. This CDR3 has 15 residues. Here the CDR3 DNA reads TGTGCCAGTGGGGGTGACAGGGCTGGCAATCAGCCCCAGCATTTT. This gives the protein CASGGDRAGNQPQHF.

The V and J genes are TRBV6-5 and TRBJ2-7; 7 bases map to TRBD1. This CDR3 is built from 13 residues. Germline CDR1 MNHEY, CDR2 SVGAGI. V lost 4 bases, J lost 3 bases, and 3 bases stayed unmatched. This CDR3 reads CASSSYRGYEQYF. CDR3 in DNA: TGTGCCAGCAGTTCTTACAGGGGCTACGAGCAGTACTTC.

This clone has just one count. The genes are TRBV5-6 and TRBJ2-7; a weak D match, TRBD2 (7 bases). Between the trimmed V and J ends, which lost 4 bases and 5 bases, there was a span of 19 bases. Germline V CDR1 and CDR2: SGHDT, YYEEEE. CDR3 length equals 15 residues. CDR3 coding DNA: TGTGCCAGCAGCCATCGGGGGGCCCTAAGGAACGAGCAGTACTTC. It specifies CASSHRGALRNEQYF.

The rearrangement joins TRBV7-2 to TRBJ2-7, with D unclear. Germline V lookup: CDR1 SGHTA, CDR2 FQGNSA. Between the trimmed V and J ends, which lost 2 bases and 3 bases, there was a span of 8 bases. This CDR3 region has 13 residues. CDR3 in amino acids: CASSLSNGYEQYF. CDR3 in DNA: TGTGCCAGCAGCTTAAGTAACGGCTACGAGCAGTACTTC.

This chain links TRBV4-2 with TRBJ1-1; D may be TRBD1 (6 bases). The CDR3 runs to 15 residues. CDR1 and CDR2 (germline): LGHNA, YNFKEQ. The ends were cut back, 1 base at V and 0 bases at J, with 9 bases in the middle. CDR3 loop: CASSQAQGMNTEAFF. DNA for the CDR3: TGTGCCAGCAGCCAAGCCCAGGGGATGAACACTGAAGCTTTCTTT.